These T cell receptor beta chains were read from a single sample in a study of identifying expanded T cells in peripheral blood. The protocol was immunoSEQ multiplex PCR, while the TCRdb copy is restricted to in-frame clones and leaves out a portion. The repertoire holds around 120,000 clones, with 70% to 90% as singletons. The sequenced material came from blood. These receptors all come from a person aged 18-70 years in good health. Each CDR3 is given with its conserved first and last residue. The order of the fields is clone size, J gene, D gene, V gene, CDR3 protein, CDR3 DNA. D genes are given only for firm matches. Only some rows state a clone size, as once, few, many or a class for expanded clones.

.,TRBJ1-2,.,TRBV30,CAWGTFYGYTF,TGTGCGTGGGGGACCTTCTATGGCTACACCTTC
.,TRBJ2-3,.,TRBV4-2,CASSPRARTGTDTQYF,TGTGCCAGCAGCCCCCGGGCCAGGACGGGCACAGATACGCAGTATTTT
once,TRBJ2-3,TRBD1,TRBV18,CASSRNTGGATDTQYF,TGTGCCAGCTCCCGAAATACAGGGGGCGCCACAGATACGCAGTATTTT
once,TRBJ2-1,.,TRBV6-6,CASRVSGNSYNEQFF,TGTGCCAGCAGGGTTAGCGGCAACTCCTACAATGAGCAGTTCTTC
.,TRBJ1-1,TRBD1,TRBV5-1,CASSLPDRVPEAFF,TGCGCCAGCAGCTTGCCCGACAGGGTCCCTGAAGCTTTCTTT
.,TRBJ1-2,.,TRBV4-1,CASSQATRGNYGYTF,TGCGCCAGCAGCCAAGCCACACGAGGGAACTATGGCTACACCTTC
.,TRBJ2-4,TRBD1,TRBV5-6,CASSRNRDRGKNIQYF,TGTGCCAGCAGCAGGAACCGGGACAGGGGAAAAAACATTCAGTACTTC
.,TRBJ1-2,.,TRBV4-2,CASSQDGGNYGYTF,TGTGCCAGCAGCCAAGATGGGGGTAACTATGGCTACACCTTC
.,TRBJ1-2,TRBD1,TRBV7-9,CASSPHSLTGEVRGYTF,TGCGCCAGCAGCCCCCATTCCCTAACAGGGGAGGTCCGCGGCTACACCTTC
.,TRBJ2-5,.,TRBV5-6,CASRRVPLETQYF,TGTGCCAGCAGGCGGGTCCCTCTCGAGACCCAGTACTTC
.,TRBJ2-1,.,TRBV4-1,CASSFSWQGNEQFF,TGCGCCAGCAGCTTTTCTTGGCAGGGCAATGAGCAGTTCTTC
.,TRBJ2-7,.,TRBV7-9,CASAASSSSYEQYF,TGTGCCAGCGCAGCGAGTAGCAGCTCCTACGAGCAGTACTTC
once,TRBJ2-7,.,TRBV9,CASSVESSVSYEQYF,TGTGCCAGCAGCGTAGAATCTAGCGTCTCCTACGAGCAGTACTTC
.,TRBJ2-3,.,TRBV14,CASSQGRGHLGDTQYF,TGTGCCAGCAGCCAAGGTCGGGGTCACCTTGGAGATACGCAGTATTTT
.,TRBJ2-6,TRBD1,TRBV7-6,CASSHRGSGANVLTF,TGTGCCAGCAGCCACAGGGGATCTGGGGCCAACGTCCTGACTTTC
.,TRBJ1-2,.,TRBV6-5,CASSYGRGSSYGYTF,TGTGCCAGCAGTTACGGTCGGGGCAGTTCCTATGGCTACACCTTC
few,TRBJ1-2,.,TRBV4-2,CASSLHREENYGYTF,TGTGCCAGCAGCCTTCACAGGGAGGAGAACTATGGCTACACCTTC
.,TRBJ2-3,.,TRBV15,CATSRVGSDTQYF,TGTGCCACCAGCAGAGTAGGGTCAGATACGCAGTATTTT
once,TRBJ2-2,.,TRBV4-2,CASSQVSGNTGELFF,TGTGCCAGCAGCCAAGTCTCAGGGAACACCGGGGAGCTGTTTTTT
.,TRBJ2-3,TRBD2,TRBV25-1,CASSVIAGFTDTQYF,TGTGCCAGCAGTGTTATAGCGGGCTTCACAGATACGCAGTATTTT
once,TRBJ2-3,.,TRBV11-3,CASSLEYSTDTQYF,TGTGCCAGCAGCTTAGAATACAGCACAGATACGCAGTATTTT
.,TRBJ2-1,TRBD1,TRBV4-3,CASSQALTGIYNEQFF,TGCGCCAGCAGCCAAGCTTTGACAGGGATTTACAATGAGCAGTTCTTC
.,TRBJ2-6,.,TRBV19,CASNPLIGANVLTF,TGTGCCAGTAACCCCCTTATAGGGGCCAACGTCCTGACTTTC
.,TRBJ1-1,.,TRBV6-1,CASSESGWDTEAFF,TGTGCCAGCAGTGAATCGGGGTGGGACACTGAAGCTTTCTTT
.,TRBJ2-7,.,TRBV10-3,CAISDPPAYEQYF,TGTGCCATCAGTGATCCGCCCGCCTACGAGCAGTACTTC
.,TRBJ2-1,.,TRBV28,CASIKAGVLNEQFF,TGTGCCAGCATAAAGGCCGGGGTTTTGAATGAGCAGTTCTTC
few,TRBJ1-1,.,TRBV11-1,CASSLKGVGDTEAFF,TGTGCCAGCAGCTTAAAGGGTGTGGGGGACACTGAAGCTTTCTTT
once,TRBJ2-7,.,TRBV6-5,CASSYQPVGSEQYF,TGTGCCAGCAGTTACCAACCGGTGGGTTCCGAGCAGTACTTC
.,TRBJ1-1,TRBD1,TRBV5-1,CASSSTGAATEAFF,TGCGCCAGCAGCTCGACAGGGGCGGCCACTGAAGCTTTCTTT
.,TRBJ1-5,.,TRBV5-5,CASSVRDQPQHF,TGTGCCAGCAGCGTACGGGATCAGCCCCAGCATTTT
.,TRBJ2-2,.,TRBV10-2,CASSDVGGELFF,TGCGCCAGCAGTGACGTCGGGGGGGAGCTGTTTTTT
.,TRBJ1-1,.,TRBV11-2,CASIQQEGGNTEAFF,TGTGCCAGCATCCAGCAGGAGGGGGGGAACACTGAAGCTTTCTTT
.,TRBJ2-1,.,TRBV29-1,CSVYRVVSNEQFF,TGCAGCGTTTACAGGGTAGTAAGCAATGAGCAGTTCTTC
.,TRBJ1-3,.,TRBV30,CAWSPVHGNTIYF,TGTGCCTGGAGCCCCGTACATGGAAACACCATATATTTT
.,TRBJ1-2,.,TRBV28,CASSLPGLTGKGGYTF,TGTGCCAGCAGCCTCCCGGGCCTGACAGGAAAGGGTGGCTACACCTTC
once,TRBJ1-1,.,TRBV27,CASSLTTGRTEAFF,TGTGCCAGCAGTTTAACCACAGGGAGGACTGAAGCTTTCTTT
.,TRBJ1-2,.,TRBV5-6,CASSPGTGATGYGYTF,TGTGCCAGCAGCCCCGGAACGGGGGCTACGGGGTATGGCTACACCTTC